This T cell receptor (beta chain) originates from a study of blood T cell repertoires in COVID-19. The wider study: Acute-phase and convalescent COVID-19 samples originated in the United States, Italy and Spain. PBMCs, B-cell-depleted T cells, or T cells were the source of the cDNA or gDNA that made up the material.

In the study's own analysis: Amplification with reference gene primers provided the estimates of nucleated cell counts. The table came from immunoSEQ multiplex PCR; TCRdb's copy has only in-frame clones and leaves some out. D and trimming come from the DNA, and the V and J calls and clone size come from that table. In the table there are a few hundred thousand clones, more than 70% of which are singletons. Losses at the gene ends were 1 base for V and 6 bases for J; bases not matched to a gene: 6. The CDR3 has 15 residues. Germline CDR1 is SGHRS and CDR2 is YFSETQ. Seattle patients were enrolled while actively infected and followed longitudinally.

The clonotype originates from a woman in her twenties or thirties with COVID-19, enrolled during active disease. The chain uses TRBV5-1 and TRBJ1-4, with 7 bases that match TRBD1. The sequenced sample was peripheral blood. Here the CDR3 reads CASSLRGQGDEKLFF. The DNA for the CDR3 is TGCGCCAGCAGCTTGAGGGGCCAGGGGGATGAAAAACTGTTTTTT. The variable domain in full, completed from reference TRBV5-1 and TRBJ1-4, reads KAGVTQTPRYLIKTRGQQVTLSCSPISGHRSVSWYQQTPGQGLQFLFEYFSETQRNKGNFPGRFSGRQFSNSRSEMNVSTLELGDSALYLCASSLRGQGDEKLFFGSGTQLSVL.